A few counts support the clone carrying this TCR beta chain. This sample is part of a study of blood T cell repertoires in COVID-19. The junction had 1 base not matched to a gene; V was cut back by 8 bases and J by 5 bases. Per germline, CDR1 SGHAT and CDR2 FQNNGV. The CDR3 contains 11 residues. TCRdb keeps only in-frame clones here, not all; method: immunoSEQ multiplex PCR. The data show approximately 210,000 clones, 80% to 85% seen once. This sequence joins TRBV11-2 and TRBJ2-5; 8 nucleotides align to TRBD2. The clonotype comes from a woman aged 45-65 years with acute COVID-19. The sequenced sample consisted of PBMCs or T cells enriched from blood (not recorded which). DNA for the CDR3: TGTGCCAGCGGGACTAGGGAGACCCAGTACTTC. This encodes CASGTRETQYF.